These 14 T cell receptor beta chains share one sample of origin, sequenced in a study of OX40 agonist ivuxolimab in advanced cancers. Measured with immunoSEQ multiplex PCR; TCRdb has only the in-frame clones, and not every one. The top ten clones hold 0.5% to 0.65% of a sample with tens of thousands of clones, approximately 91% of them seen once. The sequenced sample was CD4+ or CD8+ T cells sorted from blood, obtained in a trial of the OX40 agonist ivuxolimab. Every receptor here comes from an adult with an advanced solid tumor such as melanoma, head and neck, liver or kidney cancer.

This rearrangement joins TRBV10-3 to TRBJ2-2, with TRBD1 matching 8 bases. The CDR3 sequence is 16 residues long. The V segment lost 3 bases and the J segment 4 bases; nucleotides outside the gene matches: 7. Germline V CDR1 and CDR2: ENHRY, SYGVKD. CDR3 region: CAISETDRASTGELFF. CDR3 nucleotides: TGTGCCATCAGTGAAACGGACAGGGCGTCCACCGGGGAGCTGTTTTTT.

The chain joins TRBV7-2 to TRBJ2-7; D not certain. The V and J ends lost 1 base and 6 bases respectively, with 10 bases between them. CDR3 length: 13 residues. Germline assignment: CDR1 SGHTA and CDR2 FQGNSA. In DNA, the CDR3 is TGTGCCAGCAGCTTAGAGGCGTCCCGCGAGCAGTACTTC. It codes for CASSLEASREQYF.

The rearrangement joins TRBV30 to TRBJ1-2, with D possibly matching TRBD1 (5 bases). V lost 4 bases to trimming and J lost 7 bases, with 19 bases between them. Germline V gene sequence: CDR1 GTSNPN, CDR2 SVGIG (reference sequence). The CDR3 runs to 14 residues. Here the CDR3 reads CAWIPGGDHRGYTF. The CDR3 DNA is TGTGCCTGGATCCCGGGGGGGGATCATCGTGGCTACACCTTC.

The chain joins TRBV2 to TRBJ1-2; D uncertain. The germline V gene encodes CDR1 SNHLY and CDR2 FYNNEI. The CDR3 sequence is 14 residues long. V was clipped by 6 bases and J by 1 base, with 12 bases between them. The CDR3 nucleotides are TGTGCCAGCAGCGAACTTGTACGTAACTATGGCTACACCTTC. This sequence encodes CASSELVRNYGYTF.

The genes are TRBV6-1 and TRBJ2-2; D is uncertain. V gave up 3 bases and J gave up 3 bases, with 5 bases separating them. This CDR3 comprises 13 residues. The V gene's germline CDR1 is MNHNS and CDR2 SASEGT. CDR3 coding DNA: TGTGCCAGCAGTGACCACTACACCGGGGAGCTGTTTTTT. It yields the protein CASSDHYTGELFF.

The V and J genes are TRBV6-5 and TRBJ2-7; D ambiguous. The germline gives CDR1 MNHEY, CDR2 SVGAGI. The V end lost 2 bases, the J end lost 0 bases, and 8 bases lay between the germline ends. CDR3 length equals 14 residues. The CDR3 sequence is CASSYTASSYEQYF. The CDR3, as DNA: TGTGCCAGCAGTTACACTGCTAGCTCCTACGAGCAGTACTTC.

This chain links TRBV18 with TRBJ2-1; D not certain. Germline values: CDR1 KGHSH, CDR2 LQKENI. CDR3 length: 16 residues. Trimming cost V 1 base and J 2 bases, with 12 bases left between them. CDR3 residues: CASSPRASRPYNEQFF. The CDR3 coding sequence is TGTGCCAGCTCACCACGGGCCTCACGCCCCTACAATGAGCAGTTCTTC.

Concerning this clone: The junction departs from germline at one end; a sequencing error may be responsible. This chain uses TRBV7-7 with TRBJ2-5; D is unresolved. This CDR3 contains 13 residues. The V gene's germline CDR1 is SSHAT and CDR2 FNYEAQ (reference sequence). Here the CDR3 DNA reads TGTGCTAGCAGCTTAGTAGTAATGGAGACCCAGTACTTC. It is translated as CASSLVVMETQYF. The full variable domain, in which reference TRBV7-7 and TRBJ2-5 provide the parts outside the CDR3, is GAGVSQSPRYKVTKRGQDVTLRCDPISSHATLYWYQQALGQGPEFLTYFNYEAQPDKSGLPSDRFSAERPEGSISTLTIQRTEQRDSAMYRCASSLVVMETQYFGPGTRLLVL.

The chain is built from TRBV30 and TRBJ2-5, with D possibly being TRBD1 (7 bases). With 0 bases removed from V and 3 bases from J, the gap between germline ends came to 23 bases. Germline-derived CDR1 and CDR2 are GTSNPN and SVGIG (reference sequence). CDR3 length: 18 amino acids. The CDR3 region is CAWSVSRDSLRTEETQYF. The CDR3 region has the DNA TGTGCCTGGAGTGTATCGCGGGACAGCTTACGAACTGAAGAGACCCAGTACTTC. Filled out from reference TRBV30 and TRBJ2-5, the complete variable domain reads SQTIHQWPATLVQPVGSPLSLECTVEGTSNPNLYWYRQAAGRGLQLLFYSVGIGQISSEVPQNLSASRPQDRQFILSSKKLLLSDSGFYLCAWSVSRDSLRTEETQYFGPGTRLLVL.

This clone was found once. The chain has TRBV10-1 and TRBJ2-4; D call uncertain. Germline CDR1 and CDR2: WNHNN and SYGVQD (reference sequence). The CDR3 extends over 13 amino acids. Trimming removed 5 bases at V and 7 bases at J, with 12 bases between. This CDR3 reads CASSPSRSNIQYF. In DNA, the CDR3 is TGCGCCAGCAGTCCGAGTCGAAGTAACATTCAGTACTTC.

Details on this clone: Distinct nucleotide sequences in the sample also encode this CDR3. The chain joins TRBV5-1 to TRBJ1-1; D gene unclear. This CDR3 has 13 residues. Trimming shortened V by 0 bases and J by 0 bases, and 3 bases separated the two germline ends. Germline lookup yields CDR1 SGHRS and CDR2 YFSETQ. The CDR3 region is CASSLEVNTEAFF. The CDR3 DNA is TGCGCCAGCAGCTTGGAGGTGAACACTGAAGCTTTCTTT.

The rearrangement links TRBV11-2 to TRBJ1-4; a weak D match, TRBD1 (6 bases). The length of the CDR3 is 15 residues. Trimming removed 4 bases from V and 0 bases from J, with 9 bases in between. Germline V lookup: CDR1 SGHAT, CDR2 FQNNGV. The CDR3 loop is CASSSQGTTNEKLFF. In DNA form, the CDR3 reads TGTGCCAGCAGCTCTCAGGGGACAACTAATGAAAAACTGTTTTTT.

This chain links TRBV10-2 with TRBJ2-1, with D unresolved. The CDR3 has 11 residues. Trimming stripped 8 bases from V and 9 bases from J, with 11 bases between. Per the germline V gene, CDR1 is WSHSY and CDR2 is SAAADI. The CDR3 DNA reads TGCGCCAGCTCCACCTATCGTGAGCAGTTCTTC. It yields the protein CASSTYREQFF.

The chain carries TRBV4-1 and TRBJ2-5; 11 bases line up with TRBD2. The junction had 11 bases not matched to a gene; V was cut back by 1 base and J by 1 base. The CDR3 contains 19 residues. Germline CDR1 is MGHRA and CDR2 is YSYEKL. The CDR3 sequence: CASSQGLVAGGPLQETQYF. CDR3 coding DNA: TGCGCCAGCAGCCAAGGGTTAGTAGCGGGAGGGCCCCTCCAAGAGACCCAGTACTTC.